This TCR beta chain was sequenced during a study of cytomegalovirus exposure and HLA in healthy donors. Trimming removed 3 bases at V and 3 bases at J, with 9 bases between. Germline lookup yields CDR1 MDHEN and CDR2 SYDVKM. This CDR3 is 13 amino acids long. In the PCR, 60 Vbeta and 13 Jbeta primers were used. The repertoire was sequenced with immunoSEQ multiplex PCR; TCRdb's copy has only in-frame clones and lacks some. The profile shows under 200,000 clones, over 80% of them singletons. The chain uses TRBV28 and TRBJ2-7, with D perhaps TRBD2 (6 bases). Source material: PBMCs. This receptor was identified in a middle-aged man in good health and CMV-seropositive. The CDR3 region is CASSLMEGYEQYF. CDR3 in DNA: TGTGCCAGCAGTTTGATGGAGGGCTACGAGCAGTACTTC.